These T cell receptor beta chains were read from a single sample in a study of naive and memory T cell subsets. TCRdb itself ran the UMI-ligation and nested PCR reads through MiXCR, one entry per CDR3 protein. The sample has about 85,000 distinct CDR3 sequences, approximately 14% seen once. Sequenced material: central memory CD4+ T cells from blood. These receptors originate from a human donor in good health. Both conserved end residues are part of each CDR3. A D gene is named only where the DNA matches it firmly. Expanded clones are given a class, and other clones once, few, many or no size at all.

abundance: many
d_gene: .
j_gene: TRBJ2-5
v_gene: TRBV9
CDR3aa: CASSAGLRSDQYF
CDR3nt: TGTGCCAGCAGCGCGGGACTCCGCAGCGACCAGTACTTC

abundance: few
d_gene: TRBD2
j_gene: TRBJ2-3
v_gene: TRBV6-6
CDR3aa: CASSYTPAGSTDTQYF
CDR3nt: TGTGCCAGCAGTTACACTCCAGCGGGAAGCACAGATACGCAGTATTTT

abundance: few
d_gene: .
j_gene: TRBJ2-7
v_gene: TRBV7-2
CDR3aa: CASSLRQTYEQYF
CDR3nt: TGTGCCAGCAGCTTAAGGCAGACCTACGAGCAGTACTTC

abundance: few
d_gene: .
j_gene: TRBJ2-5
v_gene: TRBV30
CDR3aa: CAWSREFSRRETQYF
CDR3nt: TGTGCCTGGAGTAGGGAGTTCTCGAGGCGGGAGACCCAGTACTTC

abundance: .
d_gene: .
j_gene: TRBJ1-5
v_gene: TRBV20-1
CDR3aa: CSATPSNQPQHF
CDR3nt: TGCAGTGCCACCCCCTCCAATCAGCCCCAGCATTTT

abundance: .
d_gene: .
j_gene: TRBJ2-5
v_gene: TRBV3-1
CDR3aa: CASSPGRVETQYF
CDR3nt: TGTGCCAGCAGCCCCGGACGAGTGGAGACCCAGTACTTC

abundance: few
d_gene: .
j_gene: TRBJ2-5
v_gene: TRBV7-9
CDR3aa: CASSLAGTRRGQYF
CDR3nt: TGTGCCAGCAGCTTAGCCGGCACCAGACGGGGCCAGTACTTC

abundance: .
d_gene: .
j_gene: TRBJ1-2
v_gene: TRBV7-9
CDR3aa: CASSFDVSGYTF
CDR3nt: TGTGCCAGCAGCTTTGATGTTTCAGGCTACACCTTC

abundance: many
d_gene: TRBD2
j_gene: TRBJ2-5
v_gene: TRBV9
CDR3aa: CASSVATGAGGTQETQYF
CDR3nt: TGTGCCAGCAGCGTAGCTACGGGAGCGGGAGGGACACAAGAGACCCAGTACTTC

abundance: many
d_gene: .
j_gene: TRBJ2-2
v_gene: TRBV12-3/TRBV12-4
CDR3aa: CASIPGTNTGELFF
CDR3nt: TGTGCCAGCATCCCTGGGACGAACACCGGGGAGCTGTTTTTT

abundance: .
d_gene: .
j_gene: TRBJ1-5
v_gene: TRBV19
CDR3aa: CASSISGGQPQHF
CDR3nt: TGTGCCAGTAGTATAAGTGGAGGACAGCCCCAGCATTTT

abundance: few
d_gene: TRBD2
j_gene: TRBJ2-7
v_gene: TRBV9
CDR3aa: CASSRGLAGTYEQYF
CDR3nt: TGTGCCAGCAGCAGGGGACTAGCGGGAACCTACGAGCAGTACTTC

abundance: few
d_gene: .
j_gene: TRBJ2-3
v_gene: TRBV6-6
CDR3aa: CASRYPDSTDTQYF
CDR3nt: TGTGCCAGCAGGTATCCTGACAGCACAGATACGCAGTATTTT

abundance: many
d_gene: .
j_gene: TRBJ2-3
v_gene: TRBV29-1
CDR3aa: CSVEGGRGTDTQYF
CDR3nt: TGCAGCGTTGAGGGCGGAAGAGGCACAGATACGCAGTATTTT

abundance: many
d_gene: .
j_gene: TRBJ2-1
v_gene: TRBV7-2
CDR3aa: CASSKELAYNEQFF
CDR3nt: TGTGCCAGCAGCAAAGAGTTGGCCTACAATGAGCAGTTCTTC

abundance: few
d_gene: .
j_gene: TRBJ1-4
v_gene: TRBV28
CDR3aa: CASSKGTNEKLFF
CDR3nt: TGTGCCAGCAGTAAGGGAACTAATGAAAAACTGTTTTTT

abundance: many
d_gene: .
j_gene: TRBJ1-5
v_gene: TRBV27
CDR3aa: CASSPRRGNQPQHF
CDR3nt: TGTGCCAGCAGTCCCCGGCGGGGCAATCAGCCCCAGCATTTT

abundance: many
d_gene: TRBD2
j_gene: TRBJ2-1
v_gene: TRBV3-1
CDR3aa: CASSLTSGYYNEQFF
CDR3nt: TGTGCCAGCAGCCTAACTAGCGGGTACTACAATGAGCAGTTCTTC

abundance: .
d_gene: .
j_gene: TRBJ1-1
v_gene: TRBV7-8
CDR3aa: CASSLRAGASTTEAFF
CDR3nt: TGTGCCAGCAGCTTACGGGCAGGGGCCAGTACCACTGAAGCTTTCTTT

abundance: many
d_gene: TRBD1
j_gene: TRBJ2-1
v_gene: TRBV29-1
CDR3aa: CSSGTGVYNEQFF
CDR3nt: TGCAGCTCGGGGACAGGCGTATACAATGAGCAGTTCTTC

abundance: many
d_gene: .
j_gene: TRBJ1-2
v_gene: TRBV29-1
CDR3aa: CSVAGSSYGYTF
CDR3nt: TGCAGCGTTGCCGGCAGTTCCTATGGCTACACCTTC

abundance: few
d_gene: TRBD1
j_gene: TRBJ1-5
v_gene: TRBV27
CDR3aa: CASSSHRDRYQPQHF
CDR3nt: TGTGCCAGCAGCTCTCACCGGGACAGATATCAGCCCCAGCATTTT

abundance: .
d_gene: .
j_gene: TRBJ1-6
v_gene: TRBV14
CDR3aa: CASSQEYRRDSPLHF
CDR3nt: TGTGCCAGCAGCCAAGAGTACAGGAGGGATTCACCCCTCCACTTT

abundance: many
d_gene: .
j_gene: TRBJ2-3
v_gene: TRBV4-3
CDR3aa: CASSQNSGLTDTQYF
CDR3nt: TGCGCCAGCAGCCAAAATAGCGGACTCACAGATACGCAGTATTTT

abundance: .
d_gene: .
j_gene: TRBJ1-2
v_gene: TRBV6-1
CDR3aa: CASSATVGYGYTF
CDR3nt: TGTGCCAGCAGTGCGACAGTAGGGTATGGCTACACCTTC

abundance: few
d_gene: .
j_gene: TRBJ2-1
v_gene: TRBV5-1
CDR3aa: CASSQTGGSSVGEQFF
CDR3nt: TGCGCCAGCAGCCAGACTGGGGGGAGTTCGGTCGGTGAGCAGTTCTTC

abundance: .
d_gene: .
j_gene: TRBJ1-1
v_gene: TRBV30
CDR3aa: CAWSPYLFPEAFF
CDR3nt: TGTGCCTGGAGTCCTTACCTATTCCCTGAAGCTTTCTTT

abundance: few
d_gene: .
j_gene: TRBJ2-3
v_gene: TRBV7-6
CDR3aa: CASSLEAGDTQYF
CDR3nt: TGTGCCAGCAGCTTAGAGGCCGGAGATACGCAGTATTTT

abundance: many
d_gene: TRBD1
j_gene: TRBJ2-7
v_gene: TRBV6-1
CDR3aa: CASRVQGALRSYEQYF
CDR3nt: TGTGCCAGCAGGGTACAGGGGGCCCTCCGCTCCTACGAGCAGTACTTC

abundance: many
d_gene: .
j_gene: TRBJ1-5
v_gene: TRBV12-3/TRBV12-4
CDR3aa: CASSPDSQPQHF
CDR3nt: TGTGCCAGCAGTCCCGATTCTCAGCCCCAGCATTTT

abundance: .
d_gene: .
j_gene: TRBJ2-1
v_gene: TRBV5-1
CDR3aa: CASSLSFPPVSYNEQFF
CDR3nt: TGCGCCAGCAGCTTGTCATTCCCCCCAGTTTCCTACAATGAGCAGTTCTTC

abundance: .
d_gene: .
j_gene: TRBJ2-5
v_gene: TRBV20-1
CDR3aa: CSASLEGRTQYF
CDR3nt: TGCAGTGCTAGTTTGGAGGGGCGGACCCAGTACTTC

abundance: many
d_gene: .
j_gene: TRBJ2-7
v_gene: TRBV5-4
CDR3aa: CASSLDGGGTHEQYF
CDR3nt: TGTGCCAGCAGCTTGGACGGCGGTGGGACGCACGAGCAGTACTTC

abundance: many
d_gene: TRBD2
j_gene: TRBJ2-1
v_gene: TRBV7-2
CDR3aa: CASSLGTSDYNEQFF
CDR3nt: TGTGCCAGCAGCTTAGGGACTAGCGACTACAATGAGCAGTTCTTC

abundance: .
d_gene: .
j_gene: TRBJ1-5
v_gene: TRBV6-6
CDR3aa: CASNLEFSNQPQHF
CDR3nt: TGTGCCAGCAACCTCGAGTTTAGCAATCAGCCCCAGCATTTT

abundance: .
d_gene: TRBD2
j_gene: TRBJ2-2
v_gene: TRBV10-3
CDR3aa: CAISGLAGLDTGELFF
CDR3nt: TGTGCCATCAGCGGACTAGCGGGACTAGACACCGGGGAGCTGTTTTTT

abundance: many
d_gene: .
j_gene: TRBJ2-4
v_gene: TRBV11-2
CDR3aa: CASSLEPRRENIQYF
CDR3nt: TGTGCCAGCAGCTTAGAACCGAGGCGGGAAAACATTCAGTACTTC

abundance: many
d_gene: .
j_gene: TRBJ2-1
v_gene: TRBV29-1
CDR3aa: CSVDPGLEQFF
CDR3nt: TGCAGCGTTGATCCGGGACTGGAGCAGTTCTTC

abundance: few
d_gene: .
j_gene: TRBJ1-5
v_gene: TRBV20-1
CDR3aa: CSVQRDFSNQPQHF
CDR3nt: TGCAGTGTCCAACGGGATTTTAGCAATCAGCCCCAGCATTTT

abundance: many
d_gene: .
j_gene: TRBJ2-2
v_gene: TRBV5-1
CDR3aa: CASNRGETNTGELFF
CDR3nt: TGCGCCAGCAACCGGGGAGAAACGAACACCGGGGAGCTGTTTTTT

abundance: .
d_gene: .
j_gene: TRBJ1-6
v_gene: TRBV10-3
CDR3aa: CAISESNLRPTLHF
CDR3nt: TGTGCCATCAGTGAGTCGAACCTGAGGCCGACCCTCCACTTT

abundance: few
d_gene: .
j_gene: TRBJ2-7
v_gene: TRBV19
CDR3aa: CASSGGASGDHEQYF
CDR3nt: TGTGCCAGTAGCGGAGGGGCGTCCGGGGACCACGAGCAGTACTTC

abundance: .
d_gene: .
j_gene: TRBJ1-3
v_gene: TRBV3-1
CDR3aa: CASSQGSSGNTIYF
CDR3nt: TGTGCCAGCAGCCAAGGCAGTTCTGGAAACACCATATATTTT

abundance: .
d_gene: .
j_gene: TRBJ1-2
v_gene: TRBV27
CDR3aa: CASSSHQGSRGYTF
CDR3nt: TGTGCCAGCAGCTCCCATCAGGGGAGTCGTGGCTACACCTTC

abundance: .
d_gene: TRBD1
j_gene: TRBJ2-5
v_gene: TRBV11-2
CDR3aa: CASSLSGQGETQYF
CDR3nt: TGTGCCAGCAGCTTGTCCGGACAGGGGGAGACCCAGTACTTC

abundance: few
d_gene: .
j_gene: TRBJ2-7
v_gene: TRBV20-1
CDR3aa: CSASWGVGFHYEQYF
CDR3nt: TGCAGTGCTAGTTGGGGAGTCGGCTTTCACTACGAGCAGTACTTC

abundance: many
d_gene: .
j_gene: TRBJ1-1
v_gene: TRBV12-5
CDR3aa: CASGLSWGNTEAFF
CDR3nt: TGTGCTAGTGGTTTGTCCTGGGGGAACACTGAAGCTTTCTTT

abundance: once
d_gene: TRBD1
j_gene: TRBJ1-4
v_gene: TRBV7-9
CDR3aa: CASSPQLGRGSEKLFF
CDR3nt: TGTGCCAGCAGCCCCCAGCTGGGCAGGGGGTCGGAAAAACTGTTTTTT

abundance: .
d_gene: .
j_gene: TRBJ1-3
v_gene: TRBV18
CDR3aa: CASSPPVRNTIYF
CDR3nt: TGTGCCAGCTCACCACCCGTCAGAAACACCATATATTTT

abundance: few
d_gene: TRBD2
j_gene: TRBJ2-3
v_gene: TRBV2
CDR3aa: CASRVTSGKDTQYF
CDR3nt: TGTGCCAGCAGGGTGACTAGCGGGAAGGATACGCAGTATTTT

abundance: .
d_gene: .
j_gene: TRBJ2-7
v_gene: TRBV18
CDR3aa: CASSPPTGQSPYEQYF
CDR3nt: TGTGCCAGCTCACCACCTACAGGGCAGTCCCCCTACGAGCAGTACTTC

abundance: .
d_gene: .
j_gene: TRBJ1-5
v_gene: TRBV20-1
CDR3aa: CSAKLGSGDQPQHF
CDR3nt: TGCAGTGCTAAGTTGGGCAGCGGAGATCAGCCCCAGCATTTT

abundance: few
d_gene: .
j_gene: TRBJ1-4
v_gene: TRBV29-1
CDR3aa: CSVGVGNEKLFF
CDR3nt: TGCAGCGTGGGGGTCGGGAATGAAAAACTGTTTTTT

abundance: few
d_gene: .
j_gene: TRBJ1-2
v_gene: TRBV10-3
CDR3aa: CAIQEGGVQSILYTF
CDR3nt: TGTGCCATCCAAGAAGGGGGTGTACAGTCCATACTCTACACCTTC